This TCR beta chain was recovered during a study of T cell responses to AZD1222 COVID-19 vaccine. Study-level points and caveats: Baseline testing showed seropositivity in only 6 or 7 AZD1222 recipients.

Sequencing used immunoSEQ multiplex PCR; TCRdb keeps in-frame clones, though not all of them. The sample comprises about 120,000 clones, around 85% of which are singletons, and 4% to 5% rests with the top ten. With respect to this clone: The antigen is unknown.

The sample was peripheral blood, taken on day 0 of AZD1222 vaccination. The TCR was taken from an adult in good health.

This CDR3 is CASSKQSTNEKLFF. The CDR3 DNA follows: TGTGCCAGCTCAAAACAGTCAACTAATGAAAAACTGTTTTTT. J is TRBJ1-4 and V is TRBV18; no firm D call. Germline V gene data show CDR1 as KGHSH and CDR2 as LQKENI. Trimming stripped 5 bases from V and 0 bases from J, with 7 bases between. This CDR3 has 14 residues.